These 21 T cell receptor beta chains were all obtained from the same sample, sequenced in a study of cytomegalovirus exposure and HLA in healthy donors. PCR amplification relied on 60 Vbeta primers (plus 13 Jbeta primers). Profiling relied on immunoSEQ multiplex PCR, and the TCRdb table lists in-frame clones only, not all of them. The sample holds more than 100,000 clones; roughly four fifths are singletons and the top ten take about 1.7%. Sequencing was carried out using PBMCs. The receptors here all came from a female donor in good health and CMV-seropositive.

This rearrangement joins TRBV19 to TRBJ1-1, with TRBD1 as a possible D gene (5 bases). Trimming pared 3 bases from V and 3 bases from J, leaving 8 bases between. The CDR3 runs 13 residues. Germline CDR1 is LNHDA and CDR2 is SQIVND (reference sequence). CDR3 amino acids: CASSITGYTEAFF. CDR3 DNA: TGTGCCAGTAGTATCACAGGTTACACTGAAGCTTTCTTT.

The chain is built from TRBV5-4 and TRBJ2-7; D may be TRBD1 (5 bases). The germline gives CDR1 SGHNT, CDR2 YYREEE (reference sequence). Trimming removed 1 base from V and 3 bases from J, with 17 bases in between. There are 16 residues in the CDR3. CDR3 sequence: CASSLSGQGRGYEQYF. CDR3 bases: TGTGCCAGCAGCTTGAGTGGGCAGGGAAGGGGCTACGAGCAGTACTTC.

The chain's CDR3 is CASSFRQGNTGELFF. The CDR3 nucleotides are TGTGCCAGCAGCTTCCGACAGGGAAACACCGGGGAGCTGTTTTTT. The genes are TRBV7-2 and TRBJ2-2; TRBD1 aligns across 7 bases. Germline loops: CDR1 SGHTA, CDR2 FQGNSA. The CDR3 has 15 residues. V shed 3 bases and J 2 bases; nucleotides not matched to a gene: 3.

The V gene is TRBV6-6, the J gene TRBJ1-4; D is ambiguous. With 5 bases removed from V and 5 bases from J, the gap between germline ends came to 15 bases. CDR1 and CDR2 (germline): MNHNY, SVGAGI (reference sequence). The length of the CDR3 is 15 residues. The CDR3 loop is CASSTGLLENEKLFF. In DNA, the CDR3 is TGTGCCAGCAGTACCGGACTTCTGGAGAATGAAAAACTGTTTTTT.

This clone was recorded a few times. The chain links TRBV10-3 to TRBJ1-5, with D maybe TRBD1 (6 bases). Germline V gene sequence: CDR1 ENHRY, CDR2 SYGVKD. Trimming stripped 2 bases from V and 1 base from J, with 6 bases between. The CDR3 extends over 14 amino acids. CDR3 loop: CAISEQGSNQPQHF. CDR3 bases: TGTGCCATCAGTGAGCAGGGGAGCAATCAGCCCCAGCATTTT.

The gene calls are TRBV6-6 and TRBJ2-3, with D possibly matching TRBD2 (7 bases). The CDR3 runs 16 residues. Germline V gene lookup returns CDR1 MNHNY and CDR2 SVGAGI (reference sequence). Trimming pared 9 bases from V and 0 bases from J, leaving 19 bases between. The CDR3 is CASGPRGASSTDTQYF. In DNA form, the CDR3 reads TGTGCCAGTGGTCCACGGGGGGCGTCTAGCACAGATACGCAGTATTTT.

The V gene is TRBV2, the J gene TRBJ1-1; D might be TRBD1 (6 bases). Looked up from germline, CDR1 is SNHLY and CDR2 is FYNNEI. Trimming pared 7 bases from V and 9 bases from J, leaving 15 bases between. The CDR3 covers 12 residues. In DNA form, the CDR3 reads TGTGCCAGCACCCCAGGGGTTGAAAAAGCTTTCTTT. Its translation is CASTPGVEKAFF.

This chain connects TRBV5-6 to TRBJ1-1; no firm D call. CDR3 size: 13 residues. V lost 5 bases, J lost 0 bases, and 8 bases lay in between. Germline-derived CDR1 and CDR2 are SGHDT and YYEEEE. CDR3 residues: CASSPLLNTEAFF. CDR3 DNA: TGTGCCAGCAGTCCACTTCTGAACACTGAAGCTTTCTTT. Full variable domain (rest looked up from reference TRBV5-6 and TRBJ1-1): DAGVTQSPTHLIKTRGQQVTLRCSPKSGHDTVSWYQQALGQGPQFIFQYYEEEERQRGNFPDRFSGHQFPNYSSELNVNALLLGDSALYLCASSPLLNTEAFFGQGTRLTVV.

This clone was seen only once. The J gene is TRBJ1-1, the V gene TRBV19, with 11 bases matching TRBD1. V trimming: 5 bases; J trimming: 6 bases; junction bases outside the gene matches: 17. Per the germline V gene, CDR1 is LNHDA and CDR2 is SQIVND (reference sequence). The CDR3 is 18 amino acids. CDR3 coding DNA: TGTGCCAGTAGTTCCGAACGAGGGGGACAGGGGGTCGTTGCTGAAGCTTTCTTT. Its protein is CASSSERGGQGVVAEAFF. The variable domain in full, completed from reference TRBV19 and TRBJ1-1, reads DGGITQSPKYLFRKEGQNVTLSCEQNLNHDAMYWYRQDPGQGLRLIYYSQIVNDFQKGDIAEGYSVSREKKESFPLTVTSAQKNPTAFYLCASSSERGGQGVVAEAFFGQGTRLTVV.

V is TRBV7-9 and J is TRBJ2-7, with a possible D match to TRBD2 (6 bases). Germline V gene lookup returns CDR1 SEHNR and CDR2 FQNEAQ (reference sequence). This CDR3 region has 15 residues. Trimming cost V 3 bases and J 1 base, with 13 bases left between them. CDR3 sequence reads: CASSFGSGVSYEQYF. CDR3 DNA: TGTGCCAGCAGCTTCGGTAGCGGAGTATCCTACGAGCAGTACTTC.

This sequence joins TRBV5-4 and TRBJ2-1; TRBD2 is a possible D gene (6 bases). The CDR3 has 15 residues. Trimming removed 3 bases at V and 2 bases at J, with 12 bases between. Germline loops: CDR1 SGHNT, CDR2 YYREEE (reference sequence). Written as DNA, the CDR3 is TGTGCCAGCAGCTCCGGGAGTGGACCCTACAATGAGCAGTTCTTC. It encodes CASSSGSGPYNEQFF.

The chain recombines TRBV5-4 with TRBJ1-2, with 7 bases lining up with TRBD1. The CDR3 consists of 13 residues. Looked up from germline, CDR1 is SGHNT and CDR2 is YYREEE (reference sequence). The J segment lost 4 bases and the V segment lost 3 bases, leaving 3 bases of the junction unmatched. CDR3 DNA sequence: TGTGCCAGCAGCTCAGGGGGTGGCTATGGCTACACCTTC. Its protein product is CASSSGGGYGYTF.

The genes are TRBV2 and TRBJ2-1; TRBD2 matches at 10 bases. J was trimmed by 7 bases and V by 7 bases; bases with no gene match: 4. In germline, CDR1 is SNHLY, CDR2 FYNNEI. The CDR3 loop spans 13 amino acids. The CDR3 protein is CASTWTSGNEQFF. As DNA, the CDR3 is TGTGCCAGCACCTGGACTAGCGGAAATGAGCAGTTCTTC.

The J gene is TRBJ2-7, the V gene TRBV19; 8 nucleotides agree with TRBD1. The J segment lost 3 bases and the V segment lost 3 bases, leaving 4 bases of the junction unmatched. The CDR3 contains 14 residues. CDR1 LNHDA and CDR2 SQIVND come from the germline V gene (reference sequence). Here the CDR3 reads CASSMRDRLYEQYF. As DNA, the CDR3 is TGTGCCAGTAGTATGCGGGACAGGCTCTACGAGCAGTACTTC.

The CDR3 loop is CASTGSVTSPYNEQFF. CDR3 coding DNA: TGTGCCAGCACCGGCAGCGTTACTTCCCCCTACAATGAGCAGTTCTTC. This chain joins TRBV2 and TRBJ2-1; D remains unclear. The V and J ends lost 7 bases and 2 bases respectively, with 18 bases between them. The CDR3 contains 16 residues. Per germline, CDR1 SNHLY and CDR2 FYNNEI. The complete variable domain, with remaining parts taken from reference TRBV2 and TRBJ2-1, reads EPEVTQTPSHQVTQMGQEVILRCVPISNHLYFYWYRQILGQKVEFLVSFYNNEISEKSEIFDDQFSVERPDGSNFTLKIRSTKLEDSAMYFCASTGSVTSPYNEQFFGPGTRLTVL.

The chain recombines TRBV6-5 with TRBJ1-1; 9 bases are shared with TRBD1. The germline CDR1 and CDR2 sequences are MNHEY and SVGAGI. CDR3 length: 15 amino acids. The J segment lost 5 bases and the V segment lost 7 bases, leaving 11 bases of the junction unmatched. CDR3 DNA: TGTGCCAGCACAAAAGCTACAGGGGGCGAAACTGAAGCTTTCTTT. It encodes CASTKATGGETEAFF.

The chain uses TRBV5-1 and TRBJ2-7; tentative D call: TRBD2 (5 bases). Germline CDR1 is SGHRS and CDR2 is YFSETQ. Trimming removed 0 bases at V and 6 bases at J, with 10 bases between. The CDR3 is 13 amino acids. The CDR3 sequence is CASSLGRNGEQYF. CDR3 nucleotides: TGCGCCAGCAGCTTGGGGAGGAACGGCGAGCAGTACTTC. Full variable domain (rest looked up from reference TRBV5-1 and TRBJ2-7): KAGVTQTPRYLIKTRGQQVTLSCSPISGHRSVSWYQQTPGQGLQFLFEYFSETQRNKGNFPGRFSGRQFSNSRSEMNVSTLELGDSALYLCASSLGRNGEQYFGPGTRLTVT.

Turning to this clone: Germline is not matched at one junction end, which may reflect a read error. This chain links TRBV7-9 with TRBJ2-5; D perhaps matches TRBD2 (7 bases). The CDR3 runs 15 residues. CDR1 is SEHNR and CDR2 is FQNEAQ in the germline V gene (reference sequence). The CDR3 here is CSSSFGGPASGTQYF. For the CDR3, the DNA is TGTTCCAGCAGCTTCGGGGGGCCCGCCTCGGGGACCCAGTACTTC.

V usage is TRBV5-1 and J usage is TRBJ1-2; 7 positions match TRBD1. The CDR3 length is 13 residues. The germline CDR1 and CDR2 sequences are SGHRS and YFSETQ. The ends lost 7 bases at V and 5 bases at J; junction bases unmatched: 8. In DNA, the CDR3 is TGCGCCAGCGCTTCCCAGGGGGAATATGGCTACACCTTC. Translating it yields CASASQGEYGYTF.

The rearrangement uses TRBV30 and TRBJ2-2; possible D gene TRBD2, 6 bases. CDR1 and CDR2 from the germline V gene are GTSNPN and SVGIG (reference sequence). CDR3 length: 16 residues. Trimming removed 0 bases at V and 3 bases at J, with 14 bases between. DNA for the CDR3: TGTGCCTGGAGTGTACCATGGAGGAGGGACACCGGGGAGCTGTTTTTT. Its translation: CAWSVPWRRDTGELFF.

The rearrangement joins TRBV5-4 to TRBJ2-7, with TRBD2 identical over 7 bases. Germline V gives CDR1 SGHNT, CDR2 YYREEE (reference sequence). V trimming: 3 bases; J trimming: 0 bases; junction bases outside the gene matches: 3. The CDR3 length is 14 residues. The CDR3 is CASSYSGGSYEQYF. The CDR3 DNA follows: TGTGCCAGCAGCTATTCGGGGGGCTCCTACGAGCAGTACTTC.